The 21 T cell receptor beta chains below were found in one sample sequenced in a study of blood T cells in healthy people across ages (dated by TCRdb to the mid-2010s). Library construction relied on 5' RACE. Sequencing instrument: Illumina HiSeq 2500. A second PCR of roughly 6 to 11 cycles was run with a J-beta primer mix and a sample-barcoded 5' primer. Using fastp at Q25 and MiXCR, TCRdb reprocessed the public reads and kept productive beta chains. For every CDR3 protein sequence, its rows merge into one entry that carries the most common genes and DNA. The sample table contains about 290,000 distinct CDR3 sequences; only one count was recorded for 25% to 30% of them. The top ten constitute 29% of the sample. What was sequenced was blood. The source of these receptors is a woman between 70 and 85 years old in good health.

The chain has TRBV29-1 and TRBJ2-7, with 7 bases that match TRBD1. V was clipped by 5 bases and J by 9 bases; unmatched bases: 10. CDR1 is SQVTM, CDR2 ANQGSEA, per germline. CDR3 length: 12 amino acids. CDR3 loop: CSVPGTDRGQYF. The CDR3 nucleotides read TGCAGCGTTCCCGGGACAGACCGAGGGCAGTACTTC.

This clonotype has only a few counts. The chain has TRBV28 and TRBJ2-5; D is ambiguous. Germline V gives CDR1 MDHEN, CDR2 SYDVKM. The V and J ends lost 10 bases and 2 bases respectively, with 11 bases between them. This CDR3 spans 12 amino acids. In DNA, the CDR3 is TGTGCCACCCAGGTCCAACAAGAGACCCAGTACTTC. Protein sequence: CATQVQQETQYF.

This clonotype was observed a few times. The chain employs TRBV6-1 and TRBJ2-2, with 8 bases identical to TRBD1. The V gene's germline CDR1 is MNHNS and CDR2 SASEGT. V trimming: 6 bases; J trimming: 1 base; junction bases outside the gene matches: 10. The CDR3 is made up of 17 amino acids. The CDR3 reads CASSRTGFEVNTGELFF. The DNA of the CDR3 is TGTGCCAGCAGCCGGACAGGGTTTGAGGTGAACACCGGGGAGCTGTTTTTT.

The chain is built from TRBV7-3 and TRBJ2-1, with 9 bases matching TRBD2. The CDR3 is made up of 15 amino acids. The V gene's germline CDR1 is SGHTA and CDR2 FQGTGA. With V trimmed by 2 bases and J by 8 bases, 7 bases remained unmatched. The CDR3 DNA reads as TGTGCCAGCAGCTTAGTGGGGGCGGGAGGGGATGAGCAGTTCTTC. Translated, it gives CASSLVGAGGDEQFF.

This clonotype was seen once. The chain employs TRBV20-1 and TRBJ1-2; possibly TRBD1 for D (5 bases). The CDR3 length is 13 residues. Germline CDR1 DFQATT, CDR2 SNEGSKA (reference sequence). V lost 3 bases to trimming and J lost 4 bases, with 12 bases between them. CDR3 region: CSARWQGGYGYTF. DNA for the CDR3: TGCAGTGCTAGGTGGCAGGGTGGCTATGGCTACACCTTC.

CDR3: CSVEAGGGSDIQYF. Here the CDR3 DNA reads TGCAGCGTTGAAGCGGGAGGAGGTTCGGACATTCAGTACTTC. This chain joins TRBV29-1 and TRBJ2-4, with 7 bases lining up with TRBD2. Germline loops: CDR1 SQVTM, CDR2 ANQGSEA. The CDR3 contains 14 residues. The ends lost 1 base at V and 8 bases at J; junction bases unmatched: 8.

This clonotype appeared many times. The V call is TRBV29-1, the J call TRBJ2-5; 8 bases are a match to TRBD1. Trimming took 4 bases from V and 0 from J; bases not matched to a gene: 4. The CDR3 covers 14 residues. Per germline, CDR1 SQVTM and CDR2 ANQGSEA. CDR3 coding DNA: TGCAGCGTTGGGACAGGGACCTACCAAGAGACCCAGTACTTC. It codes for CSVGTGTYQETQYF.

The chain recombines TRBV5-1 with TRBJ2-1; 11 bases agree with TRBD2. The CDR3 extends over 16 amino acids. V dropped 0 bases and J dropped 4; count of bases not matched to a gene: 3. CDR1 and CDR2 (germline): SGHRS, YFSETQ. The CDR3 loop is CASSLGTSGYYNEQFF. The CDR3 DNA is TGCGCCAGCAGCTTGGGGACTAGCGGGTATTACAATGAGCAGTTCTTC.

In this sample, this clonotype turned up a few times. The rearrangement links TRBV7-2 to TRBJ2-4, with D perhaps matching TRBD1 (6 bases). V lost 2 bases and J lost 9, with 17 bases in between. CDR1 SGHTA and CDR2 FQGNSA come from the germline V gene. This CDR3 is built from 15 residues. CDR3 DNA: TGTGCCAGCAGCTTACCTCGAGGGGGAAAGGGCATTCAGTACTTC. Its translation is CASSLPRGGKGIQYF.

The chain is built from TRBV7-2 and TRBJ2-3; D unresolved. Germline lookup yields CDR1 SGHTA and CDR2 FQGNSA. V was pared by 5 bases and J by 4 bases, with 10 bases between. The CDR3 contains 13 residues. The CDR3 DNA follows: TGTGCCAGCAGCCACGGCCGGGCAGATACGCAGTATTTT. Protein product: CASSHGRADTQYF.

The chain is built from TRBV5-1 and TRBJ2-3; 9 bases are shared with TRBD2. The V segment lost 4 bases and the J segment 3 bases; nucleotides outside the gene matches: 3. This CDR3 has 14 amino acids. Germline V gives CDR1 SGHRS, CDR2 YFSETQ. Here the CDR3 DNA reads TGCGCCAGCAGCAACGGACTAGCGACAGATACGCAGTATTTT. It encodes CASSNGLATDTQYF.

The chain is built from TRBV20-1 and TRBJ2-3; 7 bases map to TRBD2. The V and J ends lost 3 bases and 5 bases, in that order; junction bases with no gene match: 11. CDR3 length equals 15 residues. Per the germline V gene, CDR1 is DFQATT and CDR2 is SNEGSKA (reference sequence). The CDR3 DNA sequence: TGCAGTGCTAGCATGCGGGGAGGGCCTGGAGATACGCAGTATTTT. Translation: CSASMRGGPGDTQYF.

V gene TRBV20-1 combines with J gene TRBJ1-1; D is undetermined. V lost 6 bases and J 3 bases, leaving 29 bases between the germline ends. The CDR3 has 18 amino acids. Germline CDR1 DFQATT, CDR2 SNEGSKA (reference sequence). The DNA of the CDR3 is TGCAGTGCCTCTACCTGGGGTGGGTATCAAGGGTTAGACACTGAAGCTTTCTTT. It translates to CSASTWGGYQGLDTEAFF.

The V and J genes are TRBV18 and TRBJ1-1, with TRBD1 matching over 7 bases. J gave up 6 bases and V 1 base, and 8 bases lay outside the gene matches. Per the germline V gene, CDR1 is KGHSH and CDR2 is LQKENI. CDR3 size: 15 residues. CDR3 sequence (DNA): TGTGCCAGCTCACCACGGAGGGGGCGCTGGCCTGAAGCTTTCTTT. The encoded protein is CASSPRRGRWPEAFF.

This clonotype has at least ten counts. The rearrangement joins TRBV28 to TRBJ2-5, with TRBD2 matching over 11 bases. V trimming: 5 bases; J trimming: 4 bases; junction bases outside the gene matches: 6. The CDR3 loop spans 15 amino acids. Germline CDR1 and CDR2: MDHEN and SYDVKM. The CDR3 region is CASSQASGRRETQYF. DNA of the CDR3: TGTGCCAGCAGTCAAGCTAGCGGGAGGCGAGAGACCCAGTACTTC.

V gene TRBV9 combines with J gene TRBJ2-1; no clear D. Trimming shortened V by 4 bases and J by 7 bases, and 18 bases separated the two germline ends. Per the germline V gene, CDR1 is SGDLS and CDR2 is YYNGEE. The CDR3 extends over 15 amino acids. The CDR3 nucleotides are TGTGCCAGCAGCAAAGGACCCCTGGGGTTTAATGAGCAGTTCTTC. The encoded protein is CASSKGPLGFNEQFF.

V gene TRBV7-2 combines with J gene TRBJ1-2; the D is unclear. CDR1 and CDR2 (germline): SGHTA, FQGNSA. Trimming removed 3 bases from V and 8 bases from J, with 19 bases in between. The CDR3 covers 15 residues. The CDR3 loop reads CASSFLDAGYQGYTF. The DNA of the CDR3 is TGTGCCAGCAGCTTTTTGGACGCGGGGTACCAGGGCTACACCTTC.

This clonotype has more than one count but fewer than ten. Because it lacks the conserved phenylalanine or tryptophan at the end, this CDR3 is likely a read error. CDR3 DNA: TGCAGTGCTAGAGATGGAGGGGTAGGGACCGGGGAGCTGTTTTCT. Its translation is CSARDGGVGTGELFS. The chain employs TRBV20-1 and TRBJ2-2; D possibly corresponds to TRBD2 (6 bases). CDR3 length: 15 amino acids. Per germline, CDR1 DFQATT and CDR2 SNEGSKA (reference sequence). V dropped 0 bases and J dropped 5 bases, with 13 bases sitting between them.

This clonotype has a handful of counts. V usage is TRBV29-1 and J usage is TRBJ2-7; a weak D match, TRBD1 (6 bases). Germline V CDR1 and CDR2: SQVTM, ANQGSEA. The germline V and J ends were trimmed by 3 bases and 0 bases, with 9 bases remaining between them. This CDR3 region has 13 residues. The CDR3 DNA sequence: TGCAGCGTTGAGCAGGGGAACTCCTACGAGCAGTACTTC. It is translated as CSVEQGNSYEQYF.

This clonotype was observed many times. The rearrangement uses TRBV12-3 or TRBV12-4 and TRBJ1-6; D unclear. The CDR3 consists of 12 residues. Trimming removed 6 bases from V and 5 bases from J, with 5 bases in between. The CDR3 sequence is CASRPDNSPLHF. The CDR3 coding sequence is TGTGCCAGCAGGCCCGATAATTCACCCCTCCACTTT.

The CDR3 loop is CASSLPGLRHTF. CDR3 sequence (DNA): TGTGCCAGCAGCTTACCAGGTCTTAGGCACACCTTC. The chain links TRBV7-2 to TRBJ1-2, with D hard to call. Germline V gene data show CDR1 as SGHTA and CDR2 as FQGNSA. The V end was cut by 2 bases, the J end by 12 bases, with 13 bases between. This CDR3 spans 12 amino acids.